One and the same sample provided the 18 T cell receptor beta chains below, sequenced in a study of OX40 agonist ivuxolimab in advanced cancers. Libraries came from the immunoSEQ multiplex PCR assay. The table comes from immuneACCESS by way of TCRdb, which keeps in-frame sequences with V and J called. Part of the clones is missing from these tables; in studies checked, under half for an unresolved V gene and the rest for unknown reasons. This sample lists roughly 90,000 clones; about 90% were detected once. 8% to 9.5% of the sample is taken by the ten largest. The sample in question was CD4+ or CD8+ T cells sorted from blood, obtained in a trial of the OX40 agonist ivuxolimab. The receptors come from an adult with an advanced solid tumor such as melanoma, head and neck, liver or kidney cancer.

This chain links TRBV27 with TRBJ2-5; 8 nucleotides match TRBD1. TRBJ2-7 explains the end of the DNA better; the J call may be wrong. This CDR3 has 12 amino acids. CDR1 is MNHEY and CDR2 is SMNVEV in the germline V gene (reference sequence). The CDR3 loop is CASGQGAYEQYF. In DNA form, the CDR3 reads TGTGCCTCCGGACAGGGCGCGTACGAGCAGTACTTC.

The V call is TRBV21-1, the J call TRBJ1-2. TRBV21-1 is tagged as a pseudogene. The CDR3 is 12 amino acids. In nucleotides, the CDR3 is TGTGCCAGCCTGGTCCGATTCTCAAGCTACACCTTC. Amino acids: CASLVRFSSYTF.

CDR3 protein: CSVSDRAYEQYF. Here the CDR3 DNA reads TGCAGCGTTTCGGACAGGGCCTACGAGCAGTACTTC. This chain uses TRBV29-1 with TRBJ2-5; 8 bases match TRBD1. The J call may be wrong; the DNA end is better matched by TRBJ2-7. Germline V gene lookup returns CDR1 SQVTM and CDR2 ANQGSEA. The CDR3 is 12 residues long.

This chain joins TRBV19 and TRBJ2-3; 11 nucleotides agree with TRBD2. The CDR3 has 14 residues. Trimming took 3 bases from V and 5 from J; bases not matched to a gene: 1. CDR1 LNHDA and CDR2 SQIVND come from the germline V gene (reference sequence). CDR3 sequence: CASSMLAGGDTQYF. The DNA for the CDR3 is TGTGCCAGTAGTATGCTAGCGGGAGGAGATACGCAGTATTTT.

V and J are TRBV28 and TRBJ1-2; D may be TRBD1 (5 bases). Looked up from germline, CDR1 is MDHEN and CDR2 is SYDVKM. Trimming shortened V by 2 bases and J by 1 base, and 17 bases separated the two germline ends. This CDR3 spans 17 amino acids. Here the CDR3 reads CASSLQGYVLLNYGYTF. DNA of the CDR3: TGTGCCAGCAGTTTACAGGGATACGTACTCCTTAACTATGGCTACACCTTC.

The rearrangement uses TRBV5-1 and TRBJ1-1, with 11 bases aligning to TRBD1. CDR1 is SGHRS, CDR2 YFSETQ, per germline. Trimming took 5 bases from V and 3 from J; bases not matched to a gene: 9. The CDR3 length is 16 residues. The CDR3 here is CASSSEPGQGDTEAFF. In DNA form, the CDR3 reads TGCGCCAGCAGTTCCGAGCCGGGACAGGGGGACACTGAAGCTTTCTTT.

The chain uses TRBV6-5 and TRBJ2-3; no firm D call. The length of the CDR3 is 13 residues. Trimming left V 6 bases short and J 5 bases short, with 12 bases between. Germline CDR1 reads MNHEY; CDR2 reads SVGAGI. CDR3 bases: TGTGCCAGCAGCTTAACTTTCGTAGATACGCAGTATTTT. As protein: CASSLTFVDTQYF.

V and J are TRBV10-2 and TRBJ2-3; D might be TRBD2 (5 bases). This CDR3 comprises 13 residues. Germline V gene lookup returns CDR1 WSHSY and CDR2 SAAADI. The V gene lost 8 bases and the J gene lost 4 bases, with 13 bases spanning the gap. CDR3 in DNA: TGCGCCAGCGGTAGCGCGAGGGCAGATACGCAGTATTTT. The encoded protein is CASGSARADTQYF.

V is TRBV5-1 and J is TRBJ2-7, with 8 bases fitting TRBD1. Germline CDR1 and CDR2: SGHRS and YFSETQ. This CDR3 spans 18 amino acids. With V trimmed by 1 base and J by 1 base, 13 bases remained unmatched. The CDR3 loop reads CASSLSISLGQESYEQYF. DNA of the CDR3: TGCGCCAGCAGCTTGAGTATTTCATTGGGACAGGAGTCCTACGAGCAGTACTTC.

J is TRBJ1-3 and V is TRBV7-9; no firm D call. Germline loops: CDR1 SEHNR, CDR2 FQNEAQ (reference sequence). The CDR3 runs 13 residues. Trimming stripped 6 bases from V and 0 bases from J, with 6 bases between. DNA of the CDR3: TGTGCCAGCAGACCAGCCTCTGGAAACACCATATATTTT. This gives the protein CASRPASGNTIYF.

The gene calls are TRBV11-3 and TRBJ2-7; no definite D call. Germline values: CDR1 SGHNT, CDR2 YENEEA. V was cut by 0 bases and J by 7 bases, with 16 bases left in between. The CDR3 extends over 15 amino acids. The CDR3 sequence is CASSLEGQINLEQYF. For the CDR3, the DNA is TGTGCCAGCAGCTTAGAGGGCCAGATTAATTTGGAGCAGTACTTC.

The V and J genes are TRBV4-1 and TRBJ1-1; D is undetermined. The CDR3 spans 13 residues. V was shortened by 0 bases and J by 2 bases, with 4 bases between the two germline ends. From germline, CDR1 is MGHRA and CDR2 YSYEKL. CDR3 in DNA: TGCGCCAGCAGCCAAGACAGCAACACTGAAGCTTTCTTT. Its translation: CASSQDSNTEAFF.

CDR3 sequence: CASSLSNTGWYTEAFF. CDR3 DNA sequence: TGTGCCAGCAGCTTAAGCAATACAGGGTGGTACACTGAAGCTTTCTTT. V is TRBV11-3 and J is TRBJ1-1; a weak D match, TRBD1 (6 bases). Germline values: CDR1 SGHNT, CDR2 YENEEA. This CDR3 is built from 16 residues. Trimming cost V 2 bases and J 3 bases, with 16 bases left between them.

DNA of the CDR3: TGTGCCAGCAGTGACCTAGACAATGAGCAGTTCTTC. Its protein is CASSDLDNEQFF. The chain links TRBV2 to TRBJ2-1; no firm D call. V lost 3 bases and J lost 5, with 5 bases in between. The CDR3 sequence is 12 residues long. The germline gives CDR1 SNHLY, CDR2 FYNNEI.

J is TRBJ2-7 and V is TRBV4-2, with 12 bases that match TRBD2. Germline V lookup: CDR1 LGHNA, CDR2 YNFKEQ. The CDR3 consists of 19 residues. After removal of 0 bases from V and 2 bases from J, the junction contained 11 bases not matched to a gene. CDR3 in DNA: TGTGCCAGCAGCCAAGATGCGACTAGCGGGAGAGCTCTACCCTACGAGCAGTACTTC. Protein: CASSQDATSGRALPYEQYF.

The chain employs TRBV7-8 and TRBJ2-7; D is unclear. The CDR3 runs 12 residues. Trimming cost V 4 bases and J 5 bases, with 9 bases left between them. Per germline, CDR1 SGHVS and CDR2 FQNEAQ. CDR3 amino acids: CASSSEGNEQYF. CDR3 nucleotides: TGTGCCAGCAGCTCAGAAGGGAACGAGCAGTACTTC. Combining the CDR3 with reference TRBV7-8 and TRBJ2-7 gives the whole variable domain GAGVSQSPRYKVAKRGQDVALRCDPISGHVSLFWYQQALGQGPEFLTYFQNEAQLDKSGLPSDRFFAERPEGSVSTLKIQRTQQEDSAVYLCASSSEGNEQYFGPGTRLTVT.

V gene TRBV19 combines with J gene TRBJ2-3; D gene ambiguous. Germline CDR1 reads LNHDA; CDR2 reads SQIVND (reference sequence). The CDR3 extends over 13 amino acids. The V gene lost 0 bases and the J gene lost 6 bases, with 7 bases spanning the gap. CDR3: CASSIEGWDTQYF. CDR3 nucleotides: TGTGCCAGTAGTATAGAGGGTTGGGATACGCAGTATTTT.

CDR3 residues: CASSWGLAGNTDTQYF. The CDR3 nucleotides are TGTGCCAGCAGCTGGGGACTAGCGGGGAACACAGATACGCAGTATTTT. V usage is TRBV5-4 and J usage is TRBJ2-3, with 13 bases that match TRBD2. Germline V lookup: CDR1 SGHNT, CDR2 YYREEE (reference sequence). CDR3 size: 16 residues. Germline trimming cut 3 bases from V and 2 bases from J; bases unmatched to any gene: 3.